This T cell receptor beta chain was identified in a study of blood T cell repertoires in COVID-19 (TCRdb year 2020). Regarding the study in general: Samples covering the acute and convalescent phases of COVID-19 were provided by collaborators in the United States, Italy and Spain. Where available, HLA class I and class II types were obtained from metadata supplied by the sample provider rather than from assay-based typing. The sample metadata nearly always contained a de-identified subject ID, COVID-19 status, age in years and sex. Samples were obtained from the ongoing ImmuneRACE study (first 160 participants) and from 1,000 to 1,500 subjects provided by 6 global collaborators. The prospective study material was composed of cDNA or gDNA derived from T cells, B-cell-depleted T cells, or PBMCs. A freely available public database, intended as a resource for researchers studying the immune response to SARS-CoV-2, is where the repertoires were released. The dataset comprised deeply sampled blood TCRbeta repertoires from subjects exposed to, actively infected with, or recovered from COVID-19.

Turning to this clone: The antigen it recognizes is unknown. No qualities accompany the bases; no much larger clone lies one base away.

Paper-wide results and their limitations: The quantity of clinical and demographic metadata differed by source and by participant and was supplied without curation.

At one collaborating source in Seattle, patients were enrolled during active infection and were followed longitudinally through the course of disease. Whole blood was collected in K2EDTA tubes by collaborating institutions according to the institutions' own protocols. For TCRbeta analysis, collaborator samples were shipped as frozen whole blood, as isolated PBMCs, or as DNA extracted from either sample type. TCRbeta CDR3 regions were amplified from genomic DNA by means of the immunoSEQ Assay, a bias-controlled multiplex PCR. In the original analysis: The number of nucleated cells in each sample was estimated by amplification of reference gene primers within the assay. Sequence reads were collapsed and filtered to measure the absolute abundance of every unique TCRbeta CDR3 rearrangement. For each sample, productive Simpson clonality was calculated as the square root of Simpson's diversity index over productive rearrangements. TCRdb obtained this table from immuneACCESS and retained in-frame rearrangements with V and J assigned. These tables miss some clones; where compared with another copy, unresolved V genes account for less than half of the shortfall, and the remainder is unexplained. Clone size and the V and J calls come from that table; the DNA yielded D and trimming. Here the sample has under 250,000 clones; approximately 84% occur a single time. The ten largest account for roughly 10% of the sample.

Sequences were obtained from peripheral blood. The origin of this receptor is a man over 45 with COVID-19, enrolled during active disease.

Read as DNA, the sequence is TGTGCCAGCTCACCGGGACAGGAGGGCTACGAGCAGTACTTC. This gives the protein CASSPGQEGYEQYF. The chain was built from TRBV18 and TRBJ2-7; TRBD1 aligns with 8 central bases. CDR1 and CDR2, looked up from the germline V gene, are KGHSH and LQKENI. Including cysteine and phenylalanine, the CDR3 has 14 amino acids. The retained sequence is limited to the CDR3, 42 bases, with the frame set at the first base. The germline V and J ends show losses of 3 bases and 3 bases respectively, and no gene match explains 4 bases of the junction.